What follows are 32 T cell receptor beta chains derived from one specimen sequenced in a study of shared clonotypes between healthy human individuals (TCRdb year 2020). Library method: the immunoSEQ multiplex PCR assay. As stored in TCRdb, this immuneACCESS dataset retains in-frame rearrangements with V and J assigned. A fraction of the clones does not appear; measured against another copy, unresolved V genes explain less than half of the discrepancy, and the remainder lacks a known reason. A total of about 2 million clones appear in this sample, over 85% of them only once. The ten largest clones represent 1% to 1.5% of the sample. CD8 naive samples consisted of CD45RO-negative cells that were positively selected for CCR7, yielding a CD45RA+CCR7+ population without TemRA cells. Sequenced sample: naive CD8+ T cells sorted from blood. The sample's cell subset or site, from its label and the paper: CD45RA+CCR7+. The origin of the receptors is a man aged 18 to 30 in good health.

The chain uses TRBV5-6 and TRBJ2-5, with D possibly matching TRBD2 (5 bases). Germline-derived CDR1 and CDR2 are SGHDT and YYEEEE. The CDR3 is 13 residues long. The V gene lost 4 bases and the J gene lost 4 bases, with 11 bases spanning the gap. This chain's CDR3 is CASSPVRGETQYF. The CDR3 DNA is TGTGCCAGCAGCCCGGTCCGGGGAGAGACCCAGTACTTC.

This clone has just a few counts. This chain links TRBV19 with TRBJ1-6; no clear D gene. The CDR3 loop spans 13 amino acids. V lost 4 bases and J lost 11, with 12 bases in between. In germline, CDR1 is LNHDA, CDR2 SQIVND (reference sequence). This CDR3 reads CASSTYGVTPLHF. CDR3 in DNA: TGTGCCAGTAGTACCTACGGCGTGACACCCCTCCACTTT.

The chain combines TRBV4-1 with TRBJ1-2; 9 bases line up with TRBD1. V lost 4 bases and J lost 3; bases outside the gene matches: 12. Germline-derived CDR1 and CDR2 are MGHRA and YSYEKL. This CDR3 spans 17 amino acids. The CDR3 sequence is CASSPHVRDRADYGYTF. In nucleotides, the CDR3 is TGCGCCAGCAGCCCCCATGTCCGGGACAGGGCCGACTATGGCTACACCTTC.

This chain connects TRBV5-1 to TRBJ2-3; D possibly corresponds to TRBD2 (6 bases). V was clipped by 3 bases and J by 2 bases, with 19 bases between them. The CDR3 is 17 amino acids. Per germline, CDR1 SGHRS and CDR2 YFSETQ. CDR3 in amino acids: CASSSEGLDLITDTQYF. The DNA for the CDR3 is TGCGCCAGCAGCTCGGAGGGCCTTGACTTAATCACAGATACGCAGTATTTT.

The chain carries TRBV14 and TRBJ2-1, with D possibly matching TRBD2 (6 bases). The germline gives CDR1 SGHDN, CDR2 FVKESK. V lost 1 base and J lost 9, with 7 bases in between. There are 12 residues in the CDR3. As DNA, the CDR3 is TGTGCCAGCAGCCAAGTAGCGGCTGAGCAGTTCTTC. Translation gives CASSQVAAEQFF.

The chain couples TRBV6-5 to TRBJ2-2; TRBD2 is a possible D gene (5 bases). CDR1 and CDR2 from the germline V gene are MNHEY and SVGAGI. Trimming cost V 0 bases and J 5 bases, with 13 bases left between them. The CDR3 consists of 16 residues. In nucleotides, the CDR3 is TGTGCCAGCAGTTACTCGGTGGGAGTGAGAACCGGGGAGCTGTTTTTT. Translating gives CASSYSVGVRTGELFF.

The V call is TRBV5-6, the J call TRBJ2-7; a weak D match, TRBD1 (6 bases). V was clipped by 7 bases and J by 6 bases, with 14 bases between them. Germline V gene sequence: CDR1 SGHDT, CDR2 YYEEEE. The CDR3 extends over 12 amino acids. The CDR3 reads CASSRGSGEQYF. CDR3 nucleotide sequence: TGTGCCAGCTCCAGGGGTTCGGGCGAGCAGTACTTC.

This chain joins TRBV5-8 and TRBJ2-7, with D possibly called TRBD1 or TRBD2 (6 bases each). In germline, CDR1 is SGHTS, CDR2 YDEGEE. V lost 3 bases and J 4 bases, leaving 11 bases between the germline ends. The CDR3 totals 13 residues. This CDR3 is CASSSGAGYEQYF. The DNA for the CDR3 is TGTGCCAGCAGCTCGGGGGCGGGGTACGAGCAGTACTTC.

The rearrangement uses TRBV6-1 and TRBJ1-5; a weak D match, TRBD1 (5 bases). CDR3 length equals 18 residues. V lost 1 base to trimming and J lost 3 bases, with 19 bases between them. The germline CDR1 and CDR2 sequences are MNHNS and SASEGT. In nucleotides, the CDR3 is TGTGCCAGCAGTGAAGAGCTGGGGCCAGGGAGTTACAATCAGCCCCAGCATTTT. Its translation is CASSEELGPGSYNQPQHF.

The rearrangement joins TRBV25-1 to TRBJ2-1; 9 bases are a match to TRBD2. The CDR3 has 14 amino acids. Per the germline V gene, CDR1 is MGHDK and CDR2 is SYGVNS. V shed 7 bases, J shed 2 bases, and the junction held 3 bases outside the gene matches. CDR3 nucleotides: TGTGCCAGCATTGCGGGGGGGGCCTACAATGAGCAGTTCTTC. This encodes CASIAGGAYNEQFF.

The chain links TRBV27 to TRBJ2-7, with a weak D call TRBD1 (6 bases). CDR3 length equals 15 residues. Trimming pared 2 bases from V and 2 bases from J, leaving 13 bases between. Per germline, CDR1 MNHEY and CDR2 SMNVEV (reference sequence). The CDR3 loop reads CASSLMGTTTYEQYF. Written as DNA, the CDR3 is TGTGCCAGCAGTTTAATGGGGACAACTACCTACGAGCAGTACTTC.

The chain has TRBV27 and TRBJ1-4; TRBD1 matches at 8 bases. CDR1 and CDR2 from the germline V gene are MNHEY and SMNVEV (reference sequence). V trimming: 6 bases; J trimming: 8 bases; junction bases outside the gene matches: 11. CDR3 length: 15 residues. CDR3 sequence reads: CASSSEDREREKLFF. CDR3 DNA: TGTGCCAGCAGCTCTGAGGACAGGGAAAGAGAAAAACTGTTTTTT.

About this clone: This same CDR3 is encoded by further DNA sequences in the sample. The V call is TRBV6-5, the J call TRBJ1-4, with no clear D. V was shortened by 0 bases and J by 0 bases, with 8 bases between the two germline ends. The CDR3 extends over 16 amino acids. Looked up from germline, CDR1 is MNHEY and CDR2 is SVGAGI. CDR3: CASSYSLGTTNEKLFF. CDR3 nucleotides: TGTGCCAGCAGTTACTCGCTGGGGACAACTAATGAAAAACTGTTTTTT.

The chain recombines TRBV9 with TRBJ2-5; 11 bases line up with TRBD2. J gave up 4 bases and V 0 bases, and 5 bases lay outside the gene matches. Per germline, CDR1 SGDLS and CDR2 YYNGEE. There are 16 residues in the CDR3. CDR3 in amino acids: CASSVGLAGGPETQYF. The CDR3 region has the DNA TGTGCCAGCAGCGTAGGGCTAGCGGGGGGACCAGAGACCCAGTACTTC.

In its sample, this clone was seen a few times. The chain links TRBV10-2 to TRBJ1-1; possible D gene TRBD1, 6 bases. Trimming removed 6 bases from V and 4 bases from J, with 27 bases in between. This CDR3 has 18 amino acids. Germline CDR1 WSHSY, CDR2 SAAADI. The CDR3 reads CASRSAGTFVTIGTEAFF. CDR3 in DNA: TGCGCCAGCAGATCCGCCGGGACATTCGTCACAATAGGCACTGAAGCTTTCTTT.

The chain combines TRBV19 with TRBJ1-2, with D possibly being TRBD1 (6 bases). The CDR3 contains 14 residues. Germline CDR1 reads LNHDA; CDR2 reads SQIVND (reference sequence). Deletions cut 6 bases from V and 2 bases from J, with 13 bases between. This chain's CDR3 is CASSYEGGNYGYTF. As DNA, the CDR3 is TGTGCCAGTAGCTACGAAGGGGGGAACTATGGCTACACCTTC.

This clone has more than one count but fewer than ten. The rearrangement joins TRBV27 to TRBJ1-2, with D tentatively TRBD1 (6 bases). Trimming removed 5 bases from V and 6 bases from J, with 16 bases in between. The CDR3 loop spans 14 amino acids. Germline values: CDR1 MNHEY, CDR2 SMNVEV (reference sequence). The CDR3 nucleotides are TGTGCCAGCAGTACACAAACGGGGGCTGATGGCTACACCTTC. As protein: CASSTQTGADGYTF.

The chain joins TRBV16 to TRBJ1-1, with D unresolved. Trimming shortened V by 0 bases and J by 1 base, and 9 bases separated the two germline ends. The germline V gene encodes CDR1 KGHSY and CDR2 FQNENV. The CDR3 sequence is 15 residues long. CDR3 region: CASSQSGSQNTEAFF. The CDR3 bases are TGTGCCAGCAGCCAATCCGGAAGCCAGAACACTGAAGCTTTCTTT.

In nucleotides, the CDR3 is TGTGCCTCCGGGAGCGGGGGGCCAGGCAGGAGGGAGCTGTTTTTT. Translated: CASGSGGPGRRELFF. This rearrangement joins TRBV27 to TRBJ2-2; 9 bases are a match to TRBD2. This CDR3 region has 15 residues. Trimming removed 11 bases from V and 9 bases from J; junction bases left unmatched: 16. Germline assignment: CDR1 MNHEY and CDR2 SMNVEV (reference sequence).

A word on this clone: Other DNA sequences from this sample encode an identical CDR3 as well. This rearrangement joins TRBV4-2 to TRBJ2-1, with a possible D match to TRBD2 (6 bases). Germline lookup yields CDR1 LGHNA and CDR2 YNFKEQ. Trimming took 0 bases from V and 2 from J, leaving 11 bases between them. This CDR3 spans 16 amino acids. CDR3 DNA sequence: TGTGCCAGCAGCCAAGAAGCTGGGGGGACCTACAATGAGCAGTTCTTC. This codes for CASSQEAGGTYNEQFF.

The chain combines TRBV6-6 with TRBJ2-5; 8 bases line up with TRBD2. With 7 bases clipped from V and 5 bases from J, the junction kept 15 bases outside the gene matches. From germline, CDR1 is MNHNY and CDR2 SVGAGI (reference sequence). The CDR3 spans 16 residues. The CDR3 is CASTGWISGNPETQYF. For the CDR3, the DNA is TGTGCCAGCACCGGGTGGATTAGCGGGAACCCGGAGACCCAGTACTTC.

The V gene is TRBV9, the J gene TRBJ2-3; D remains unclear. V lost 0 bases, J lost 1 base, and 12 bases lay in between. The length of the CDR3 is 16 residues. The germline gives CDR1 SGDLS, CDR2 YYNGEE. The CDR3 coding sequence is TGTGCCAGCAGCGTAGAGCGAGGCCATGGCACAGATACGCAGTATTTT. Amino acid sequence: CASSVERGHGTDTQYF.

The rearrangement joins TRBV7-9 to TRBJ2-1; 14 bases map to TRBD2. The CDR3 consists of 17 residues. The V segment lost 5 bases and the J segment 9 bases; nucleotides outside the gene matches: 12. Germline CDR1 and CDR2: SEHNR and FQNEAQ (reference sequence). CDR3 sequence: CASSLPGLAGDATEQFF. The CDR3 coding sequence is TGTGCCAGCAGCCTCCCGGGACTAGCGGGAGATGCTACTGAGCAGTTCTTC. Drawing the rest from reference TRBV7-9 and TRBJ2-1, the complete variable domain is DTGVSQNPRHKITKRGQNVTFRCDPISEHNRLYWYRQTLGQGPEFLTYFQNEAQLEKSRLLSDRFSAERPKGSFSTLEIQRTEQGDSAMYLCASSLPGLAGDATEQFFGPGTRLTVL.

The chain is built from TRBV29-1 and TRBJ2-1; 10 nucleotides match TRBD2. The V gene end was trimmed by 3 bases and the J gene end by 4 bases; junction bases not matched to a gene: 9. Germline V gene data show CDR1 as SQVTM and CDR2 as ANQGSEA. The CDR3 sequence is 16 residues long. CDR3 nucleotide sequence: TGCAGCGTTGAGTTTGGAGCGGGAGGGTTATACAATGAGCAGTTCTTC. Its protein product is CSVEFGAGGLYNEQFF.

This clone has a single count. V and J are TRBV4-1 and TRBJ2-5, with D tentatively TRBD2 (6 bases). V was cut by 0 bases and J by 2 bases, with 10 bases left in between. The CDR3 is 15 residues long. Per the germline V gene, CDR1 is MGHRA and CDR2 is YSYEKL. The chain's CDR3 is CASSQDGREQETQYF. The CDR3 DNA is TGCGCCAGCAGCCAAGATGGGCGGGAACAAGAGACCCAGTACTTC.

This rearrangement joins TRBV7-8 to TRBJ2-7; D is possibly TRBD2 (5 bases). Germline-derived CDR1 and CDR2 are SGHVS and FQNEAQ. The CDR3 has 14 residues. The V and J ends lost 3 bases and 2 bases respectively, with 11 bases between them. The CDR3 sequence is CASSLDLPTYEQYF. CDR3 coding DNA: TGTGCCAGCAGCTTGGACTTGCCGACCTACGAGCAGTACTTC.

This chain joins TRBV6-6 and TRBJ1-2, with D possibly matching TRBD1 (5 bases). Germline V lookup: CDR1 MNHNY, CDR2 SVGAGI (reference sequence). This CDR3 is 14 amino acids long. V lost 7 bases and J lost 2, with 14 bases in between. The CDR3 loop is CASTERGLNYGYTF. Here the CDR3 DNA reads TGTGCCAGCACTGAGAGGGGACTAAACTATGGCTACACCTTC.

The rearrangement joins TRBV6-5 to TRBJ1-2; D is undetermined. Germline CDR1 reads MNHEY; CDR2 reads SVGAGI. The CDR3 loop spans 13 amino acids. Trimming removed 5 bases at V and 1 base at J, with 8 bases between. This chain's CDR3 is CASSPNSNYGYTF. The DNA for the CDR3 is TGTGCCAGCAGTCCTAACAGTAACTATGGCTACACCTTC.

This sequence joins TRBV27 and TRBJ1-4; the D gene is possibly TRBD1 (6 bases). The CDR3 length is 14 residues. V lost 2 bases, J lost 7 bases, and 11 bases lay in between. Germline V gene lookup returns CDR1 MNHEY and CDR2 SMNVEV (reference sequence). CDR3 in DNA: TGTGCCAGCAGTTTAGTGGGGGCGACTGAAAAACTGTTTTTT. As protein: CASSLVGATEKLFF.

A note on this clone: At the DNA level, this CDR3 is encoded by other sequences in the same sample as well. This chain connects TRBV4-1 to TRBJ2-7; 11 bases fit TRBD1. CDR1 and CDR2 from the germline V gene are MGHRA and YSYEKL. The length of the CDR3 is 16 residues. V dropped 0 bases and J dropped 4; count of bases not matched to a gene: 5. CDR3 DNA sequence: TGCGCCAGCAGCCAAGATCTTGGACAGGGGGCGTACGAGCAGTACTTC. Amino acids: CASSQDLGQGAYEQYF.

The rearrangement joins TRBV27 to TRBJ1-2; possibly TRBD1 for D (5 bases). The CDR3 loop spans 16 amino acids. CDR1 and CDR2 (germline): MNHEY, SMNVEV (reference sequence). V dropped 6 bases and J dropped 8 bases, with 25 bases sitting between them. The CDR3 DNA follows: TGTGCCAGCAGCACAACCGGGACCGCTATTCAGGAGGGCTACACCTTC. It is translated as CASSTTGTAIQEGYTF.

The chain couples TRBV12-2 to TRBJ1-1. TRBV12-2 is annotated as a pseudogene. The CDR3 extends over 15 amino acids. The CDR3 DNA follows: TGTGCAAGTCGCCGAGAAGGATCTTTTAGAGGCGAAGCTTTCTTT. It is translated as CASRREGSFRGEAFF.